This T cell receptor (beta chain) was recovered during a study of T cells in Graves' hyperthyroidism and ophthalmopathy. Study conclusions and caveats: Most clonotypes that expanded in the thyroid above 0.001 also showed up in blood.

What was amplified from RNA transcripts were TCR beta CDR3 regions. The study used the HTBI primer set for a first-round RT-PCR of the TCR CDR3. TCRdb re-analysed the multiplex PCR reads in MiXCR, keeping a single row per CDR3 protein. The table records about 700,000 distinct CDR3 sequences, 14% of them present only once. As for this clonotype: Antigen: not known.

The junction had 7 bases not matched to a gene; V was cut back by 2 bases and J by 0 bases. Per germline, CDR1 DFQATT and CDR2 SNEGSKA (reference sequence). This CDR3 has 17 amino acids. The sequence was collected from a woman under 30 with Graves' hyperthyroidism. The chain employs TRBV20-1 and TRBJ1-5, with 10 bases aligning to TRBD1. Sequenced: blood. CDR3 bases: TGCAGTGCTAGACCCCTGGGGACAGGGGATAGCAATCAGCCCCAGCATTTT. Translation: CSARPLGTGDSNQPQHF.